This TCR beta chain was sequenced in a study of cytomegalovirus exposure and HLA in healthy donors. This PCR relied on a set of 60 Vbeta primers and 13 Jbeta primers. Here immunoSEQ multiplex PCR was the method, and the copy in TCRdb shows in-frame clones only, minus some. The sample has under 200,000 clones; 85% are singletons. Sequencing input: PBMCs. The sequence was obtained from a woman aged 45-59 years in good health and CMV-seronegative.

The chain's CDR3 is CASSLAGSSYNSPLHF. The DNA for the CDR3 is TGTGCCAGCAGCTTGGCGGGGAGCTCCTATAATTCACCCCTCCACTTT. This chain joins TRBV5-6 and TRBJ1-6; D gene uncertain. V was clipped by 0 bases and J by 0 bases, with 7 bases between them. The CDR3 totals 16 residues. Germline lookup yields CDR1 SGHDT and CDR2 YYEEEE.